This record concerns one TCR beta chain sequence. No antigen is known for it. CDR3 length: 15 residues. CDR1 and CDR2 (germline): SGHRS, YFSETQ. With V trimmed by 2 bases and J by 4 bases, 7 bases remained unmatched. The sample originates from a study of cytomegalovirus exposure and HLA in healthy donors. Study outcomes and limitations: With further analysis later on, most CMV-associated TCR beta chains appeared HLA-restricted. Information on immune exposure was restricted to one variable (CMV serostatus). Cytomegalovirus status was reportedly diagnosed by the classifier with high sensitivity and specificity.

The PCR ran on 60 Vbeta and 13 Jbeta primers. The assay was immunoSEQ multiplex PCR, and TCRdb's table has in-frame clones only and misses some. This sample has under 200,000 clones, with 77% found just once. This chain joins TRBV5-1 and TRBJ2-7; the match to TRBD2 covers 9 bases. The sequenced material came from PBMCs. The TCR comes from a woman between 40 and 50 years old in good health and CMV-seropositive. The CDR3 bases are TGCGCCAGCAGCTTTATTAGCGGGGGTGCGTACGAGCAGTACTTC. It is translated as CASSFISGGAYEQYF.